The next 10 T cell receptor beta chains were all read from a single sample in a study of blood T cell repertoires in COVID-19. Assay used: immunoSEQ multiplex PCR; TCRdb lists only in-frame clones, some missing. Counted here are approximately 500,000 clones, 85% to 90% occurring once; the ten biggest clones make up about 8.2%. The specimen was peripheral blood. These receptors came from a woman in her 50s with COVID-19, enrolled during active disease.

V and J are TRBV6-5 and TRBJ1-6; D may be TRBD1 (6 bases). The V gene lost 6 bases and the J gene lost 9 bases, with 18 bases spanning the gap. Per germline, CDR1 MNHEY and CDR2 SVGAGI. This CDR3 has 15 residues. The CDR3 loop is CASSGDRFEGSPLHF. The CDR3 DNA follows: TGTGCCAGCAGCGGAGACAGGTTCGAAGGTTCACCCCTCCACTTT.

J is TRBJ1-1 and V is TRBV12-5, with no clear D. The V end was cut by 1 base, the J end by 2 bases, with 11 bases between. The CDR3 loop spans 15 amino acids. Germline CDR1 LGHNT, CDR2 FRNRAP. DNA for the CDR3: TGTGCTAGTGGTTTGGAAGGGAGGCGAAACACTGAAGCTTTCTTT. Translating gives CASGLEGRRNTEAFF.

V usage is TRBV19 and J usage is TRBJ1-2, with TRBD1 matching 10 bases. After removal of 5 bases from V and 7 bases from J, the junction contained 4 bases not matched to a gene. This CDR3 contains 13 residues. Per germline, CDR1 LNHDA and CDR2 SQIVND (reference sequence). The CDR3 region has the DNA TGTGCCAGTAGTCGACAGGGGGCTGGTGGCTACACCTTC. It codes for CASSRQGAGGYTF.

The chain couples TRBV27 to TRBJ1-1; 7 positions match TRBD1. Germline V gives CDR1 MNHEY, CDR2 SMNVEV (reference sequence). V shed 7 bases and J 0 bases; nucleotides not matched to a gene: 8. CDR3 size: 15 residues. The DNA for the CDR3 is TGTGCCAGCACCCCCCACACAGGGGTGAACACTGAAGCTTTCTTT. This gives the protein CASTPHTGVNTEAFF.

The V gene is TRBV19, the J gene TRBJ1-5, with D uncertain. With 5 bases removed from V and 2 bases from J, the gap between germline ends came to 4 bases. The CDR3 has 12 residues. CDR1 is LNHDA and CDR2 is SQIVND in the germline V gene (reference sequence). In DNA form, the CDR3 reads TGTGCCAGTAGTTCCGGCAATCAGCCCCAGCATTTT. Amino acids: CASSSGNQPQHF.

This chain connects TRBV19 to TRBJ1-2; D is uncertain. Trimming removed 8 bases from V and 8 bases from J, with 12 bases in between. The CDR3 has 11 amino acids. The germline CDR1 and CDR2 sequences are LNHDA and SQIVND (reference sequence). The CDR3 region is CASWSNPGYTF. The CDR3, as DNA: TGTGCCAGTTGGTCTAATCCCGGCTACACCTTC.

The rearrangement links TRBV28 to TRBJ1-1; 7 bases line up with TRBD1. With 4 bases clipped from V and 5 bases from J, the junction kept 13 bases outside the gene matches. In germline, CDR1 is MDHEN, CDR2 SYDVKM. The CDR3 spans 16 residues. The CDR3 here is CASSSNRRGGVTEAFF. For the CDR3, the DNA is TGTGCCAGCAGTTCCAATAGACGAGGGGGCGTAACTGAAGCTTTCTTT.

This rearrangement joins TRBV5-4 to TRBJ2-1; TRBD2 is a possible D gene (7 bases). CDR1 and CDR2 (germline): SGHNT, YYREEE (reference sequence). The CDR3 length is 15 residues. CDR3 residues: CAFVEGGGLGDEQFF. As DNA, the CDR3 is TGTGCTTTCGTGGAGGGAGGGGGTTTAGGGGATGAGCAGTTCTTC.

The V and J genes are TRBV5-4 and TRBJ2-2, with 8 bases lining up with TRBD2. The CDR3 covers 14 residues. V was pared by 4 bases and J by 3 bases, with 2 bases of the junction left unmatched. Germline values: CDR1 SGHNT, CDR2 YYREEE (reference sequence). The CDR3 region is CASSHSGDTGELFF. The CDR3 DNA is TGTGCCAGCAGCCATAGCGGGGACACCGGGGAGCTGTTTTTT.

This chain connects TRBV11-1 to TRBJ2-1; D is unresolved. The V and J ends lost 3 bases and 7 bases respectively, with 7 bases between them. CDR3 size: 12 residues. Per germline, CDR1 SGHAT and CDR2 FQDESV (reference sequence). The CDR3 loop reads CASSFGSNEQFF. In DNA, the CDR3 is TGTGCCAGCAGCTTCGGGTCGAATGAGCAGTTCTTC.